Listed below are T cell receptor beta chains from one sample, sequenced in a study of T-cell reconstitution after alpha-beta-depleted transplantation in children. TCRdb independently ran MiXCR on the PCR reads; one entry per CDR3 protein. The sample has around 270,000 distinct CDR3 sequences; roughly a tenth are singletons. Specimen: PBMCs, collected before TCRalphabeta/CD19-depleted stem cell transplant. Receptors were obtained from a boy in the first two years of life with acute myeloid leukemia, due to receive a stem cell transplant. Each CDR3 is given with its conserved first and last residue. The D gene is left open where the match is weak. Clone sizes are given selectively: once, few, many, or a class where the clone is expanded.

V: TRBV18; J: TRBJ1-5; size: many; D: .; DNA: TGTGCCAGCTCACCGGACTTCCAGCCCCAGCATTTT; CDR3: CASSPDFQPQHF
V: TRBV5-1; J: TRBJ1-1; size: many; D: TRBD1; DNA: TGCGCCAGCAGCCCAGGACAGGGAGTCGGAATCACTGAAGCTTTCTTT; CDR3: CASSPGQGVGITEAFF
V: TRBV18; J: TRBJ2-1; size: many; D: .; DNA: TGTGCCAGCTCATCAGGGGGGTCTAGCTCCTACAATGAGCAGTTCTTC; CDR3: CASSSGGSSSYNEQFF
V: TRBV10-3; J: TRBJ1-5; size: .; D: TRBD1; DNA: TGTACCATCAGTTCAAACATCCTACAGGGGTTTTATAGCAATCAGCCCCAGCATTTT; CDR3: CTISSNILQGFYSNQPQHF
V: TRBV5-1; J: TRBJ1-6; size: .; D: .; DNA: TGCGCCAGCAGCAGGGGGGACAAGTACTATAATTCACCCCTCCACTTT; CDR3: CASSRGDKYYNSPLHF
V: TRBV29-1; J: TRBJ1-2; size: .; D: TRBD1; DNA: TGCAGCGTAAAAGACAGGGGGCCGAGCTATGGCTACACCTTC; CDR3: CSVKDRGPSYGYTF
V: TRBV12-3/TRBV12-4; J: TRBJ2-3; size: few; D: .; DNA: TGTGCCAGCAGTCAGTTAACAGGGCACACCGGAGATACGCAGTATTTT; CDR3: CASSQLTGHTGDTQYF
V: TRBV7-3; J: TRBJ2-2; size: many; D: .; DNA: TGTGCCAGCAGCTTACGGCAGGGTTACACCGGGGAGCTGTTTTTT; CDR3: CASSLRQGYTGELFF
V: TRBV7-2; J: TRBJ2-1; size: few; D: .; DNA: TGTGCCAGCAGCCTACAAACAGGCCTTGTGGTTAATGAGCAGTTCTTC; CDR3: CASSLQTGLVVNEQFF
V: TRBV9; J: TRBJ2-5; size: many; D: .; DNA: TGTGCCAGCAGCGCCACCTTCACAGCGTACCAAGAGACCCAGTACTTC; CDR3: CASSATFTAYQETQYF
V: TRBV3-1; J: TRBJ1-1; size: many; D: .; DNA: TGTGCCAGCAGCCCGCGTTCGGGGGGTAACACTGAAGCTTTCTTT; CDR3: CASSPRSGGNTEAFF
V: TRBV28; J: TRBJ1-1; size: .; D: .; DNA: TGTGCCAGCAGTTTCCCGCTCACCAACACTGAAGCTTTCTTT; CDR3: CASSFPLTNTEAFF
V: TRBV4-3; J: TRBJ2-1; size: many; D: TRBD2; DNA: TGCGCCAGCAGCCAAGAATACCTAGCGGGAGCAGGGGAGCAGTTCTTC; CDR3: CASSQEYLAGAGEQFF
V: TRBV28; J: TRBJ2-7; size: few; D: .; DNA: TGTGCCAGCAGTTTTCGGGCAGGATTTAACGGCTACGAGCAGTACTTC; CDR3: CASSFRAGFNGYEQYF
V: TRBV20-1; J: TRBJ1-1; size: many; D: TRBD1; DNA: TGCAGTGCGCAGGGGGGGACTGAAGCTTTCTTT; CDR3: CSAQGGTEAFF
V: TRBV7-8; J: TRBJ1-5; size: many; D: .; DNA: TGTGCCAGCAGCTTAGAAGGGCCCCAGCCCCAGCATTTT; CDR3: CASSLEGPQPQHF
V: TRBV9; J: TRBJ2-7; size: many; D: TRBD2; DNA: TGTGCCAGCAGCGTAGCTTCTAGCGGGAGGCCGGGGGAGCAGTACTTC; CDR3: CASSVASSGRPGEQYF
V: TRBV6-2/TRBV6-3; J: TRBJ2-7; size: .; D: .; DNA: TGTGCCAGCAGTTACCCGGTTTGGCAGGGCGAGCAGTACTTC; CDR3: CASSYPVWQGEQYF
V: TRBV7-3; J: TRBJ2-7; size: few; D: TRBD2; DNA: TGTGCCAGCAGCCCATCGGGCGGGGGGGCCGACGAGCAGTACTTC; CDR3: CASSPSGGGADEQYF
V: TRBV12-3/TRBV12-4; J: TRBJ2-6; size: .; D: .; DNA: TGTGCCAGCAGCCTGTCCTCTGGGGCCTACGTCCTGACTTTC; CDR3: CASSLSSGAYVLTF
V: TRBV12-3/TRBV12-4; J: TRBJ2-4; size: few; D: .; DNA: TGTGCCAGCAGTTTCGGTGGACAAGAAGGATACATTCAGTACTTC; CDR3: CASSFGGQEGYIQYF
V: TRBV4-2; J: TRBJ1-4; size: many; D: .; DNA: TGTGCCAGCAGCCAAGATCTTAGGGCACTAGATGAAAAACTGTTTTTT; CDR3: CASSQDLRALDEKLFF
V: TRBV5-1; J: TRBJ2-7; size: .; D: .; DNA: TGCGCCAGCAGCTTGGGACAGATAACCTACGAGCAGTACTTC; CDR3: CASSLGQITYEQYF
V: TRBV24-1; J: TRBJ2-3; size: many; D: TRBD2; DNA: TGTGCCACCAGTGATTTGGGGGCGGGAGCGGATACGCAGTATTTT; CDR3: CATSDLGAGADTQYF
V: TRBV10-3; J: TRBJ2-5; size: many; D: TRBD1; DNA: TGTGCCATCAGGGACAGGGAAGAGACCCAGTACTTC; CDR3: CAIRDREETQYF
V: TRBV20-1; J: TRBJ2-7; size: many; D: TRBD1; DNA: TGCAGTGCTAGAGATCTTAAGGGGACAGGGGCTGACGAGCAGTACTTC; CDR3: CSARDLKGTGADEQYF
V: TRBV28; J: TRBJ2-7; size: many; D: TRBD2; DNA: TGTGCCAGCAGTCCACTAGCGGGAGATCGGGTATTGGAGCAGTACTTC; CDR3: CASSPLAGDRVLEQYF
V: TRBV19; J: TRBJ2-7; size: .; D: TRBD2; DNA: TGTGCCAGTAGTATTGGACTAGCGGGAGGGCCTTTTTACGAGCAGTACTTC; CDR3: CASSIGLAGGPFYEQYF
V: TRBV9; J: TRBJ2-2; size: many; D: .; DNA: TGTGCCAGCAGCTCAGGGAAGTACACCGGGGAGCTGTTTTTT; CDR3: CASSSGKYTGELFF
V: TRBV7-9; J: TRBJ2-7; size: few; D: .; DNA: TGTGCCAGCAGCCTGCAAGGAGCGGGCATCTCCTACGAGCAGTACTTC; CDR3: CASSLQGAGISYEQYF
V: TRBV29-1; J: TRBJ2-6; size: many; D: .; DNA: TGCAGCGTTGAACCGGAGGGCGGTGGGGCCAACGTCCTGACTTTC; CDR3: CSVEPEGGGANVLTF
V: TRBV2; J: TRBJ2-5; size: many; D: .; DNA: TGTGCCAGCGGGGGACTGCTACAAGAGACCCAGTACTTC; CDR3: CASGGLLQETQYF
V: TRBV4-3; J: TRBJ2-7; size: many; D: .; DNA: TGCGCCAGCAGCCACCGGGGCGGGACTTCCTACGAGCAGTACTTC; CDR3: CASSHRGGTSYEQYF
V: TRBV28; J: TRBJ1-3; size: many; D: .; DNA: TGTGCCAGCAGTTTACTTAAGAGCTCTGGAAACACCATATATTTT; CDR3: CASSLLKSSGNTIYF
V: TRBV25-1; J: TRBJ2-3; size: many; D: TRBD2; DNA: TGTGCCAGCAGTGAATGGTTTAGCGGGGGGGCCTCGAGCACAGATACGCAGTATTTT; CDR3: CASSEWFSGGASSTDTQYF
V: TRBV7-2; J: TRBJ2-7; size: many; D: .; DNA: TGTGCCAGCAGCACCCAACAGGGCTACGAGCAGTACTTC; CDR3: CASSTQQGYEQYF
V: TRBV20-1; J: TRBJ2-7; size: many; D: .; DNA: TGCAGTGCTAGCGACTCCGGGACCTGGCCCCCTTACGAGCAGTACTTC; CDR3: CSASDSGTWPPYEQYF
V: TRBV7-6; J: TRBJ1-5; size: many; D: .; DNA: TGTGCCAGCAGCCCAGGGGTTTCAGGGGAGCGCAATCAGCCCCAGCATTTT; CDR3: CASSPGVSGERNQPQHF
V: TRBV5-1; J: TRBJ1-1; size: few; D: .; DNA: TGCGCCAGCAGCTTTGTGTACGGAAGAAACACTGAAGCTTTCTTT; CDR3: CASSFVYGRNTEAFF
V: TRBV7-3; J: TRBJ2-5; size: many; D: .; DNA: TGTGCCAGCAGCGGCGGGTTCCAAGAGACCCAGTACTTC; CDR3: CASSGGFQETQYF
V: TRBV4-2; J: TRBJ2-1; size: many; D: .; DNA: TGTGCCAGCAGCCCCGAGCAGGGACCAGCGAGGGACAATGAGCAGTTCTTC; CDR3: CASSPEQGPARDNEQFF
V: TRBV15; J: TRBJ1-1; size: many; D: .; DNA: TGTGCCACCAGCAGAGACAGAGCTCGAGTCGAAGCTTTCTTT; CDR3: CATSRDRARVEAFF